This is a list of T cell receptor beta chains from one sample in a study of blood T cells in healthy people across ages. In TCRdb, the 5' RACE reads were re-called with MiXCR into one record per CDR3 protein. Of over 600,000 distinct CDR3 sequences in the sample, roughly 43% were seen once. The sequencing sample was made of blood. The receptors here all came from an elderly man in good health. Both conserved end residues are part of each CDR3. Fields, in order: clone size, V gene, D gene, J gene, CDR3 protein, CDR3 DNA. The D gene is left open where the match is weak. Not every row has a clone size; where given, it reads once, few, many or a size class.

.,TRBV24-1,.,TRBJ2-1,CATSGGSLYSEQFF,TGTGCCACCAGTGGGGGTAGCCTCTATTCCGAGCAGTTCTTC
.,TRBV6-1,.,TRBJ2-2,CASNSRPDTGELFF,TGTGCCAGCAACTCCAGGCCGGACACCGGGGAGCTGTTTTTT
few,TRBV4-2,.,TRBJ2-3,CASSHGRKNSGSTDTQYF,TGTGCCAGCAGCCATGGCCGGAAAAATAGCGGCAGCACAGATACGCAGTATTTT
.,TRBV12-3/TRBV12-4,TRBD1,TRBJ2-7,CASSQHGTGDHEQYF,TGTGCCAGCAGCCAACACGGGACAGGGGACCACGAGCAGTACTTC
few,TRBV2,TRBD2,TRBJ2-3,CASRVAGGLDTQYF,TGTGCCAGCAGAGTCGCGGGGGGGCTGGATACGCAGTATTTT
.,TRBV29-1,TRBD1,TRBJ1-1,CSVAVRTGGKSAEAFF,TGCAGCGTTGCCGTCAGAACAGGGGGCAAATCGGCTGAAGCTTTCTTT
many,TRBV4-2,TRBD2,TRBJ2-5,CASSLSGGYQETQYF,TGTGCCAGCAGCCTTAGCGGGGGTTACCAAGAGACCCAGTACTTC
few,TRBV20-1,.,TRBJ2-1,CSARPDYSYNEQFF,TGCAGTGCTAGACCCGACTACTCCTACAATGAGCAGTTCTTC
.,TRBV30,.,TRBJ1-4,CAWSPTGFSNEKLFF,TGTGCCTGGAGTCCCACAGGGTTTAGCAATGAAAAACTGTTTTTT
many,TRBV15,.,TRBJ2-5,CATSRDLPGQQQETQYF,TGTGCCACCAGCAGAGATTTACCGGGACAACAACAAGAGACCCAGTACTTC
.,TRBV27,TRBD2,TRBJ2-2,CASSPAGANTGELFF,TGTGCCAGCAGCCCAGCGGGGGCGAACACCGGGGAGCTGTTTTTT
few,TRBV4-2,TRBD2,TRBJ2-1,CASSQDLRWTGGWFF,TGTGCCAGCAGCCAAGATTTAAGGTGGACGGGAGGGTGGTTCTTC
.,TRBV5-1,.,TRBJ2-5,CVSSLAGAGVPQETQYF,TGCGTCAGCAGCTTGGCCGGGGCAGGAGTACCGCAAGAGACCCAGTACTTC
.,TRBV7-2,TRBD1,TRBJ2-1,CASSRQGTYYNEQFF,TGTGCCAGCAGCCGACAGGGGACCTACTACAATGAGCAGTTCTTC
few,TRBV24-1,TRBD1,TRBJ2-1,CATNSGQGSDEQFF,TGTGCCACCAATTCGGGACAGGGTTCCGATGAGCAGTTCTTC
few,TRBV13,TRBD2,TRBJ2-1,CASSLGTSSEQFF,TGTGCCAGCAGCTTGGGGACTAGTTCTGAGCAGTTCTTC